This TCR beta chain was obtained from a study of immune evolution from preneoplasia to lung adenocarcinoma. Study-level points and caveats: Compared with EGFR-mutant or double wild-type lesions, KRAS-mutant nodules were more clonal.

Deletions cut 0 bases from V and 3 bases from J, with 9 bases between. From germline, CDR1 is SQVTM and CDR2 ANQGSEA. The CDR3 has 13 amino acids. A single count supports this clone. Its antigen is undetermined. Sequencing used immunoSEQ multiplex PCR; TCRdb keeps in-frame clones, though not all of them. The sample includes about 6,500 clones, roughly 80% of them seen just once. Input material: FFPE lung adenocarcinoma in situ tissue. The chain uses TRBV29-1 and TRBJ2-7; weak D call: TRBD1 (6 bases). The clonotype originates from a donor of 70 years or more with lung adenocarcinoma. The CDR3 is CSVEEKTGYEQYF. Written as DNA, the CDR3 is TGCAGCGTTGAAGAAAAGACAGGCTACGAGCAGTACTTC.